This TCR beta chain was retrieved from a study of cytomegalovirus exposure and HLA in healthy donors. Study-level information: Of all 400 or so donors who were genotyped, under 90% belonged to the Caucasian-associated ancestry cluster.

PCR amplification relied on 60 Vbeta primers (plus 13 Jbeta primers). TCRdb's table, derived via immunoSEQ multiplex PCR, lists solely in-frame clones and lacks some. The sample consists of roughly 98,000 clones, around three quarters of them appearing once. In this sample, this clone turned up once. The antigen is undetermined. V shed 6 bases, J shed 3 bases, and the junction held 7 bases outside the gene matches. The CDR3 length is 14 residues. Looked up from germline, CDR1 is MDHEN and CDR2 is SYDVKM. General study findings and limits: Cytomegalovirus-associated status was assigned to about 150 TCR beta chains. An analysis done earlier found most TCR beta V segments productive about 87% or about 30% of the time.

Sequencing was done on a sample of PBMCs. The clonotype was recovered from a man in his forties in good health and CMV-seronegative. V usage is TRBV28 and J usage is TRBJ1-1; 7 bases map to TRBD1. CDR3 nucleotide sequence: TGTGCCAGCAGACTGGACAGGAGGGACACTGAAGCTTTCTTT. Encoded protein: CASRLDRRDTEAFF.